This TCR beta chain was profiled in a study of T cell responses to AZD1222 COVID-19 vaccine. On this clone: Antigen unknown.

Study-level points and caveats: Spike as a whole was targeted by vaccine-associated CD4 TCRs, dominant at 160-218 and 743-854.

This table comes from immunoSEQ multiplex PCR, and its TCRdb copy is limited to in-frame clones, with some not included. The sample has about 140,000 clones; around 92% are singletons. Per the germline V gene, CDR1 is MNHEY and CDR2 is SMNVEV (reference sequence). J was trimmed by 6 bases and V by 4 bases; bases with no gene match: 7. The CDR3 sequence is 15 residues long. This clonotype was obtained from an adult in good health. This chain connects TRBV27 to TRBJ2-1, with 9 bases lining up with TRBD1. The sample here was peripheral blood, taken on day 0 of AZD1222 vaccination. CDR3 DNA sequence: TGTGCCAGCAGTTATAAGGGACAGGGTTTCAATGAGCAGTTCTTC. Translated: CASSYKGQGFNEQFF.